What follows is one TCR beta chain and its context. This entry belongs to a study of CD8 T cells in Susac syndrome. The authors carried out high-throughput sequencing of TCR beta. They applied it to CD8+ and CD4+ T cells obtained from blood. The study used healthy donors as controls matched for age and sex. Both CD4+ and CD8+ T cells were negatively isolated, and TEMRA cells underwent FACS enrichment. Random hexamers served to reverse transcribe roughly 0.45 to 1 ug RNA. TCRdb re-derived calls from the immunoSEQ multiplex PCR reads in MiXCR, one entry per CDR3 protein. This sample has about 200,000 distinct CDR3 sequences, with about 95% found just once. The V and J ends lost 3 bases and 2 bases respectively, with 18 bases between them. Germline-derived CDR1 and CDR2 are MDHEN and SYDVKM. The CDR3 totals 17 residues.

The specimen was CD4+ T cells from PBMCs. The chain couples TRBV28 to TRBJ2-3; possible D gene TRBD1, 5 bases. The TCR comes from a human donor in good health. The CDR3 protein is CASSFEQGRRITDTQYF. CDR3 in DNA: TGTGCCAGCAGTTTCGAGCAGGGCAGGCGAATCACAGATACGCAGTATTTT.